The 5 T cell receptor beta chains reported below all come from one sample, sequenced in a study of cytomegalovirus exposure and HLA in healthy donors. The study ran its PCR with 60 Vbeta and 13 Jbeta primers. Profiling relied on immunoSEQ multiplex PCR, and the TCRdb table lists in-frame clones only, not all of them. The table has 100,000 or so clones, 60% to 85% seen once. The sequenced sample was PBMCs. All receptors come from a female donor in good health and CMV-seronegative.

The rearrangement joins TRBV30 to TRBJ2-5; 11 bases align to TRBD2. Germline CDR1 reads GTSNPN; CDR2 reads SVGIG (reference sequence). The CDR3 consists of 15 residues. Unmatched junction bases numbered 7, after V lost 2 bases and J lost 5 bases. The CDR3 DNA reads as TGTGCCTGGAGTAATAGCGGGGGGGCATGGGAGACCCAGTACTTC. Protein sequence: CAWSNSGGAWETQYF.

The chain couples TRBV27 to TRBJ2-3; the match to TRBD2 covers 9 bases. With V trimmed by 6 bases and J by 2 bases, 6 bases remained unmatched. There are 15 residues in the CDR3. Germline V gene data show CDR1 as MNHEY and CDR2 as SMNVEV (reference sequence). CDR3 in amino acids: CASRKRGADTDTQYF. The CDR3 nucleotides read TGTGCCAGCAGAAAGCGGGGGGCCGACACAGATACGCAGTATTTT.

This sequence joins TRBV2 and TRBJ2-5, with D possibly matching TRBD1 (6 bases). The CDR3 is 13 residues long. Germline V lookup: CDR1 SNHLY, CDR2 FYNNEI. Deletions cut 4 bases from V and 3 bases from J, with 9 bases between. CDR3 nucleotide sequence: TGTGCCAGCAGTGCAAACAGGGAAGAGACCCAGTACTTC. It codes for CASSANREETQYF.

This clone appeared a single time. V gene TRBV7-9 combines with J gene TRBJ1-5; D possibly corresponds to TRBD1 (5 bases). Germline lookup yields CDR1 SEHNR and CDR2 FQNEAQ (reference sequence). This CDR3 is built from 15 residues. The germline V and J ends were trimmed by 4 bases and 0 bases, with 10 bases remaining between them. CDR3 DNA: TGTGCCAGCAGCTCTGGGGGGTATAGCAATCAGCCCCAGCATTTT. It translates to CASSSGGYSNQPQHF.

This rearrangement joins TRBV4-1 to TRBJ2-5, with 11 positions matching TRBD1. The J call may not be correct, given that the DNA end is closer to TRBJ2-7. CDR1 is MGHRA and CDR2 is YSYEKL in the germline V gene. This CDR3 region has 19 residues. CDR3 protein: CASSQVDTRGQGGSYEQYF. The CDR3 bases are TGCGCCAGCAGCCAAGTCGACACGAGGGGACAGGGGGGCTCCTACGAGCAGTACTTC.